This T cell receptor (beta chain) is from a study of blood T cell repertoires in COVID-19. Profiling relied on immunoSEQ multiplex PCR, and the TCRdb table lists in-frame clones only, not all of them. The sample shows 95,000 to 100,000 clones, around 85% of them seen only once. The sample was peripheral blood. The source of this sequence is a woman in her 70s with active or convalescent COVID-19.

CDR3 protein: CASSQGDSLSYNEQFF. In nucleotides, the CDR3 is TGTGCCAGCAGCCAAGGGGACAGCCTCTCCTACAATGAGCAGTTCTTC. V and J are TRBV4-2 and TRBJ2-1, with TRBD1 identical over 7 bases. V lost 1 base and J lost 0; bases outside the gene matches: 3. The V gene's germline CDR1 is LGHNA and CDR2 YNFKEQ. The CDR3 runs to 16 residues.